The rows below give T cell receptor beta chains drawn from one sample of a study of T-cell memory formation after mild COVID-19. TCRdb reprocessed the 5' RACE reads via MiXCR and lists one record per CDR3 protein. Of fewer than 650,000 distinct CDR3 sequences in the sample, 17% were seen once. Sequenced input: PBMCs or a T cell subset sorted from them (not recorded which). The receptors come from an adult woman who had mild COVID-19 (a few samples of this study predate the infection). Cell type and time point are not known. CDR3s include the opening cysteine and the closing phenylalanine or tryptophan. D genes are given only for firm matches. Expanded clones are given a class, and other clones once, few, many or no size at all.

TRBD1 | - | TRBJ1-5 | TRBV6-2/TRBV6-3 | TGTGCCAGCAGTGAAGACAGGGCTAATCAGCCCCAGCATTTT | CASSEDRANQPQHF
- | few | TRBJ2-1 | TRBV3-1 | TGTGCCAGCAGCACTCGGGGCCCTGGGGCCTACAATGAGCAGTTCTTC | CASSTRGPGAYNEQFF
TRBD1 | few | TRBJ1-1 | TRBV27 | TGTGCCAGCAGTTTATGGGCTGACAGGGGATGGACTGAAGCTTTCTTT | CASSLWADRGWTEAFF
- | - | TRBJ1-2 | TRBV24-1 | TGTGCCACCAGTGAAACCGGACAGACATATGGCTACACCTTC | CATSETGQTYGYTF
TRBD1 | few | TRBJ1-5 | TRBV29-1 | TGCAGCGTTGGACAGGGAGTGTATCAGCCCCAGCATTTT | CSVGQGVYQPQHF
- | few | TRBJ2-3 | TRBV20-1 | TGCAGTGCCGTTACGGGGAGGTCGCTCTCTAGCACAGATACGCAGTATTTT | CSAVTGRSLSSTDTQYF
TRBD1 | - | TRBJ2-7 | TRBV7-2 | TGTGCCAGCAGCTTCGGGACAGGGGATAGGCAGTACTTC | CASSFGTGDRQYF
- | - | TRBJ1-1 | TRBV6-1 | TGTGCCAGCAGTGACCCGGGACGGGCGAACACTGAAGCTTTCTTT | CASSDPGRANTEAFF
TRBD2 | - | TRBJ2-3 | TRBV12-3/TRBV12-4 | TGTGCCAGCAGTCTAGGCGAAGCGGGAGGGCCAGGAGATACGCAGTATTTT | CASSLGEAGGPGDTQYF
- | few | TRBJ1-1 | TRBV20-1 | TGCAGTGCCGTGCCGGGGAACACTGAAGCTTTCTTT | CSAVPGNTEAFF
TRBD2 | few | TRBJ2-3 | TRBV20-1 | TGCAGTGTTGGTAGCGGGCAAACAGATACGCAGTATTTT | CSVGSGQTDTQYF
- | - | TRBJ2-3 | TRBV9 | TGTGCCAGCAGCACAAACGGTGAGGCAGCGAAGTCCACAGATACGCAGTATTTT | CASSTNGEAAKSTDTQYF
TRBD2 | - | TRBJ2-2 | TRBV9 | TGTGCCAGCAGCGTAGGTCTAGCGGGGGCCCTTAACACCGGGGAGCTGTTTTTT | CASSVGLAGALNTGELFF
- | - | TRBJ1-2 | TRBV19 | TGTGCCAGTAGTATGGGGCAGAACTATGGCTACACCTTC | CASSMGQNYGYTF
- | few | TRBJ2-3 | TRBV7-2 | TGTGCCAGCAGCGAAAGGCGGGCTAGCACAGATACGCAGTATTTT | CASSERRASTDTQYF
- | - | TRBJ2-2 | TRBV4-1 | TGCGCCAGCAGTAAGGCCGACCCCGACACCGGGGAGCTGTTTTTT | CASSKADPDTGELFF
- | few | TRBJ1-4 | TRBV30 | TGTGCCTGGAGCCCAGGAGAGGGAAAACTGTTTTTT | CAWSPGEGKLFF
TRBD2 | few | TRBJ2-1 | TRBV20-1 | TGCAGTGCCAACCCGGCTAGCGGAGTACGGGATGAGCAGTTCTTC | CSANPASGVRDEQFF
TRBD2 | many | TRBJ2-1 | TRBV7-2 | TGTGCCAGCAGCTTATTGGGGACTAGCGAAAACAATGAGCAGTTCTTC | CASSLLGTSENNEQFF
- | - | TRBJ1-5 | TRBV18 | TGTGCCAGCCGCCTCCCTAATCAGCCCCAGCATTTT | CASRLPNQPQHF
TRBD1 | - | TRBJ1-1 | TRBV20-1 | TGCAGTGCACGGGACAGGGGATATGGTGAAGCTTTCTTT | CSARDRGYGEAFF
- | few | TRBJ2-3 | TRBV12-3/TRBV12-4 | TGTGCCAGCCAAACGAGGGTCGGAGATACGCAGTATTTT | CASQTRVGDTQYF
TRBD2 | - | TRBJ2-1 | TRBV4-1 | TGCGCCAGCAGCCAAGTTGGTAGCGGGACCTACAATGAGCAGTTCTTC | CASSQVGSGTYNEQFF
- | few | TRBJ2-2 | TRBV6-2/TRBV6-3 | TGTGCCAGTCAGGTGCCAGGGGAGGCCGGGGAGCTGTTTTTT | CASQVPGEAGELFF
- | few | TRBJ2-3 | TRBV5-1 | TGCGCCAGCAGCTTGTCTAACGTAGATACGCAGTATTTT | CASSLSNVDTQYF
- | few | TRBJ1-5 | TRBV7-8 | TGTGCCAGCAGCTCCGCCTTTAGGGAGAAGGATCAGCCCCAGCATTTT | CASSSAFREKDQPQHF
TRBD1 | - | TRBJ2-7 | TRBV13 | TGTGCCAGCAGCTCTTACCGGTACAGGGGAGAGTACGAGCAGTACTTC | CASSSYRYRGEYEQYF
TRBD1 | - | TRBJ2-7 | TRBV29-1 | TGCAGCGTTGATTGGGACAGGGGTTACGAGCAGTACTTC | CSVDWDRGYEQYF
- | - | TRBJ2-3 | TRBV11-1 | TGTGCCAGCAGCCATGACAGGAGAGATACGCAGTATTTT | CASSHDRRDTQYF
- | - | TRBJ1-2 | TRBV20-1 | TGCAGTGCTAGGGCGGCAGGTCAGGGCTACACCTTC | CSARAAGQGYTF
- | few | TRBJ2-5 | TRBV7-2 | TGTGCCAGCAGCTTTCTGGGTTTTGAAACCCAGTACTTC | CASSFLGFETQYF
- | - | TRBJ2-3 | TRBV21-1 | TGTGCCAGCAGCAAACGGGACAGGGTTTTCACAGATACGCAGTATTTT | CASSKRDRVFTDTQYF
- | - | TRBJ2-7 | TRBV15 | TGTGCCACCAGCAGAATGGGGTACGAGCAGTACTTC | CATSRMGYEQYF
TRBD1 | few | TRBJ1-5 | TRBV20-1 | TGCAGTGCTAGAGCGGACCCGGACAGGGTCAAGGAGCCCCAGCATTTT | CSARADPDRVKEPQHF
TRBD2 | few | TRBJ2-1 | TRBV7-9 | TGTGCCAGCAGCCCCGGGGAGGGGAGGGCCTACAATGAGCAGTTCTTC | CASSPGEGRAYNEQFF
- | - | TRBJ1-2 | TRBV6-5 | TGTGCCAGCAGTTACGCGGACCAGGGCTCTGGCTACACCTTC | CASSYADQGSGYTF
- | few | TRBJ1-3 | TRBV7-9 | TGTGCCAGCAGCGCGACTCCATCGGGGGGAAACACCATATATTTT | CASSATPSGGNTIYF